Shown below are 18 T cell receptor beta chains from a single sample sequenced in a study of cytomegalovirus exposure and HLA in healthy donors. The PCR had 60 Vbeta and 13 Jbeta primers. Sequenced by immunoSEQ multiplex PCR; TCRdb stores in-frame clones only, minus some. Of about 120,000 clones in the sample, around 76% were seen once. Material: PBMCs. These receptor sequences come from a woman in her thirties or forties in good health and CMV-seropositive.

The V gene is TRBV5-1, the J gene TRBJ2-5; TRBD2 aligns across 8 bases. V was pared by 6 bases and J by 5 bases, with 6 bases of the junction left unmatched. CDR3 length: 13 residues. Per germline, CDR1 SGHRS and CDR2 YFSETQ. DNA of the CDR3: TGCGCCAGCACCGGGGGGGCGCGGGAGACCCAGTACTTC. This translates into CASTGGARETQYF.

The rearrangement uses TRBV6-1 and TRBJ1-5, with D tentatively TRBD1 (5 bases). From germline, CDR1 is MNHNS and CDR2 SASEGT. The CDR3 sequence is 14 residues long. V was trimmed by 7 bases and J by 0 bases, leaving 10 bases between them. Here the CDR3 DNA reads TGTGCCAGCAACGGGGACTATAGCAATCAGCCCCAGCATTTT. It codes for CASNGDYSNQPQHF.

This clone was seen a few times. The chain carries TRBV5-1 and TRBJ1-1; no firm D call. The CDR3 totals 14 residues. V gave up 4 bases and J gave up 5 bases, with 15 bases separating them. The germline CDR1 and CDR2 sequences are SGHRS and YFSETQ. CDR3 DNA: TGCGCCAGCAGCCCCGTCCGGGGTAGGACTGAAGCTTTCTTT. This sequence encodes CASSPVRGRTEAFF.

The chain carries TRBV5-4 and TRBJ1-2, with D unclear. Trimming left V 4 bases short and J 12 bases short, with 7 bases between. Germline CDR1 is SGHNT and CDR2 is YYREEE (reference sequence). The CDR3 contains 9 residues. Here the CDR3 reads CASSPGDTF. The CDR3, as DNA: TGTGCCAGCAGCCCCGGGGACACCTTC.

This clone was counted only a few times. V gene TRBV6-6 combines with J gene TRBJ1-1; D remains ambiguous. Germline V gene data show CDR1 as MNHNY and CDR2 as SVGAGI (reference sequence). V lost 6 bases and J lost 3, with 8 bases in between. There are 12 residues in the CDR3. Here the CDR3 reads CASSHTDTEAFF. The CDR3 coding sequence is TGTGCCAGCAGCCATACGGACACTGAAGCTTTCTTT.

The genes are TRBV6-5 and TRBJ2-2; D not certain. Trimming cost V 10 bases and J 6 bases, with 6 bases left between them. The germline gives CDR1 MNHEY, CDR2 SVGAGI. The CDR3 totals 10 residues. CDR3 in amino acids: CATRAGELFF. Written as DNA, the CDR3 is TGTGCCACCCGCGCCGGGGAGCTGTTTTTT.

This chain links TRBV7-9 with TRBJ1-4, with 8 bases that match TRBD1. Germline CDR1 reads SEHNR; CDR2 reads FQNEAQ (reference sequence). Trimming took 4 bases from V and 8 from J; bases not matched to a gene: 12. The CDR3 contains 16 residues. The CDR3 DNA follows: TGTGCCAGCAGCTCCCGGACAGGGCGGTCGCGGGAAAAACTGTTTTTT. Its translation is CASSSRTGRSREKLFF.

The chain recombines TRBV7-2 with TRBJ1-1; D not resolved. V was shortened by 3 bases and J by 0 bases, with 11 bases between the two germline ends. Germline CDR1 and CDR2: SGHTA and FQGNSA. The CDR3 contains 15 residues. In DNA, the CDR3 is TGTGCCAGCAGCTTTTTCGGCGGCATGAACACTGAAGCTTTCTTT. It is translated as CASSFFGGMNTEAFF.

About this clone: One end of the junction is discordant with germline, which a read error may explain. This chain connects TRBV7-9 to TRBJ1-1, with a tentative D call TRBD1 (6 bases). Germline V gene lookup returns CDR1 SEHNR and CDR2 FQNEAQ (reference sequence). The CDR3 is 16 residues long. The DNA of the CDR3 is TGTTCCAGCAGCTCGTCGACAGGATCGGCGAACACTGAAGCTTTCTTT. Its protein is CSSSSSTGSANTEAFF.

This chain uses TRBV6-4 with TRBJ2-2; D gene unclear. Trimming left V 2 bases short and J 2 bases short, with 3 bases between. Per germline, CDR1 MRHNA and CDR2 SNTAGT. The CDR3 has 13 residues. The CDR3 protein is CASSDLNTGELFF. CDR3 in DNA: TGTGCCAGCAGTGACCTCAACACCGGGGAGCTGTTTTTT.

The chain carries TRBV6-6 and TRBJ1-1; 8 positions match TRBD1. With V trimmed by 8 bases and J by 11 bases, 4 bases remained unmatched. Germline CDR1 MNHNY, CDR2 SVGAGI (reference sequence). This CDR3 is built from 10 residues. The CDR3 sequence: CASEDRAAFF. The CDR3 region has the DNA TGTGCCAGCGAGGACAGGGCTGCTTTCTTT.

CDR3 residues: CASSVSGAGNTEAFF. The CDR3 region has the DNA TGTGCCAGCAGCGTTTCAGGGGCCGGGAACACTGAAGCTTTCTTT. The rearrangement links TRBV9 to TRBJ1-1, with a weak D call TRBD1 (6 bases). V was cut by 2 bases and J by 1 base, with 12 bases left in between. The CDR3 is 15 residues long. In germline, CDR1 is SGDLS, CDR2 YYNGEE.

This chain's CDR3 is CASSIPTGANEKLFF. The DNA for the CDR3 is TGTGCCAGTAGTATCCCGACGGGAGCTAATGAAAAACTGTTTTTT. This rearrangement joins TRBV19 to TRBJ1-4; the D is unclear. The CDR3 is 15 amino acids. Trimming cost V 3 bases and J 3 bases, with 11 bases left between them. Germline-derived CDR1 and CDR2 are LNHDA and SQIVND (reference sequence). Filled out from reference TRBV19 and TRBJ1-4, the complete variable domain reads DGGITQSPKYLFRKEGQNVTLSCEQNLNHDAMYWYRQDPGQGLRLIYYSQIVNDFQKGDIAEGYSVSREKKESFPLTVTSAQKNPTAFYLCASSIPTGANEKLFFGSGTQLSVL.

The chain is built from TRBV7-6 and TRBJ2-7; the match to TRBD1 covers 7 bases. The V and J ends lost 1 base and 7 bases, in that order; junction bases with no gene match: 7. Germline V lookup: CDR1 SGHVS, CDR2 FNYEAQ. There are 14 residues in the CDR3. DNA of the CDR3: TGTGCCAGCAGCTTAGGAGGGACAGCCGAAGAGCAGTACTTC. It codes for CASSLGGTAEEQYF.

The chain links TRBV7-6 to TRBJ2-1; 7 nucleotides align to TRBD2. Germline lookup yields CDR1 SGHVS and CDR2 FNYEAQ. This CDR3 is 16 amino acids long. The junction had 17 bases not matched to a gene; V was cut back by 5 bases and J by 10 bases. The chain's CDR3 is CASSLLGREERWEQFF. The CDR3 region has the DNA TGTGCCAGCAGCCTACTGGGGAGGGAGGAGAGGTGGGAGCAGTTCTTC.

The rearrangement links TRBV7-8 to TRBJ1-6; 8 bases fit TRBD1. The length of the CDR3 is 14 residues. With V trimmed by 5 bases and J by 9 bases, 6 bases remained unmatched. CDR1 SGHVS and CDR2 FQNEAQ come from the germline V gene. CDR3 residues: CASSPTGVGSPLHF. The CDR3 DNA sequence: TGTGCCAGCAGCCCGACAGGGGTAGGTTCACCCCTCCACTTT.

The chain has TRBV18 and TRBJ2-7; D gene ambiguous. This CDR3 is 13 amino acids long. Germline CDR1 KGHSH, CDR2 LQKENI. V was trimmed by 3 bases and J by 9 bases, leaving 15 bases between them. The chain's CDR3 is CASSPDGGTGQYF. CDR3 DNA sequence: TGTGCCAGCTCACCTGACGGCGGTACGGGGCAGTACTTC. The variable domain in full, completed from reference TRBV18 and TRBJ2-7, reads NAGVMQNPRHLVRRRGQEARLRCSPMKGHSHVYWYRQLPEEGLKFMVYLQKENIIDESGMPKERFSAEFPKEGPSILRIQQVVRGDSAAYFCASSPDGGTGQYFGPGTRLTVT.

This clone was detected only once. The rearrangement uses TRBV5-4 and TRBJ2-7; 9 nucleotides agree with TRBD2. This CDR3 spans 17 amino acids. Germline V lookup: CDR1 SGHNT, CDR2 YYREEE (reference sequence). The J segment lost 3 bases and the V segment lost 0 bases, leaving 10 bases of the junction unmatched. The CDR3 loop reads CASSLAGSGGLYYEQYF. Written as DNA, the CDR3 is TGTGCCAGCAGCTTGGCCGGTAGCGGGGGACTTTACTACGAGCAGTACTTC.